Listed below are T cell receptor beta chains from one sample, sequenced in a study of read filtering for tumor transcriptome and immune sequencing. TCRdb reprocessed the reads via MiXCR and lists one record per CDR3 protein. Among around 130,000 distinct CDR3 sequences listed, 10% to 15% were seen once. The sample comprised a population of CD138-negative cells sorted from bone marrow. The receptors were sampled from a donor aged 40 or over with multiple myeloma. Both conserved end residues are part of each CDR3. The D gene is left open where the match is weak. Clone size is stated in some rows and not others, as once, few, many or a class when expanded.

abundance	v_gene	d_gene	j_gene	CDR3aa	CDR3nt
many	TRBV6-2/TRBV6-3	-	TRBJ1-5	CASRQDSNQPQHF	TGTGCCAGCCGCCAGGACAGCAATCAGCCCCAGCATTTT
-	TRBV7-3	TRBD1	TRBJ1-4	CASIDRGRQEKLFF	TGTGCCAGCATCGACAGGGGGCGTCAGGAAAAACTGTTTTTT
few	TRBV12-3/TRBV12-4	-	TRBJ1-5	CASAKSDDQPQHF	TGTGCCAGCGCCAAAAGCGACGATCAGCCCCAGCATTTT
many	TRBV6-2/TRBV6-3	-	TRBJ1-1	CASSYWDENTEAFF	TGTGCCAGCAGTTACTGGGACGAAAACACTGAAGCTTTCTTT
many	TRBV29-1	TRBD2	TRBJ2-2	CSVSTGGNTGELFF	TGCAGCGTATCAACGGGGGGAAACACCGGGGAGCTGTTTTTT
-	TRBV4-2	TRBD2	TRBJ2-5	CASSQTSGDQETQYF	TGTGCCAGCAGCCAAACTAGCGGGGATCAAGAGACCCAGTACTTC
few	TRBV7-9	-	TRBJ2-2	CATPRVPAGELFF	TGTGCCACTCCGAGGGTTCCGGCCGGGGAGCTGTTTTTT
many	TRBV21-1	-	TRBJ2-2	CASSVPPGELFF	TGTGCCAGCAGTGTACCGCCCGGGGAGCTGTTTTTT
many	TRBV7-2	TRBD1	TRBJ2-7	CASSARQGPYEQYF	TGTGCCAGCAGCGCCCGACAGGGACCCTACGAGCAGTACTTC
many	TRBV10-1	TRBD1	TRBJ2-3	CASSESGQGTDTQYF	TGCGCCAGCAGTGAATCGGGACAGGGGACAGATACGCAGTATTTT
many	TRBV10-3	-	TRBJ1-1	CATWGGPFGTEAFF	TGTGCCACCTGGGGGGGCCCGTTCGGCACTGAAGCTTTCTTT
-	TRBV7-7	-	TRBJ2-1	CASSLAPSVDNEQFF	TGTGCTAGCAGCTTAGCCCCTTCGGTGGACAATGAGCAGTTCTTC
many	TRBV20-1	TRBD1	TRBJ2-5	CSVRGGGGDQKETQYF	TGCAGTGTCAGAGGGGGCGGAGGCGACCAAAAAGAGACCCAGTACTTC
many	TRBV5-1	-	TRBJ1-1	CASSLDWTEAFF	TGCGCCAGCAGCTTAGATTGGACAGAAGCTTTCTTT
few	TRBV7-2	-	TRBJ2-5	CASSLQVGETQYF	TGTGCCAGCAGCTTACAGGTTGGGGAGACCCAGTACTTC
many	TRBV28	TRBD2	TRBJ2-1	CASTSPRTSGIGEQFF	TGTGCCAGCACCTCCCCTCGGACTAGCGGGATAGGTGAGCAGTTCTTC
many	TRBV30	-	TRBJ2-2	CAWSTSTNTGELFF	TGTGCCTGGAGTACTAGTACGAACACCGGGGAGCTGTTTTTT
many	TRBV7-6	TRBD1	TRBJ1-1	CASSLRQGTNTEAFF	TGTGCCAGCAGCCTTCGACAGGGGACGAACACTGAAGCTTTCTTT
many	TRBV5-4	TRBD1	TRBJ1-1	CASNFEGQGNTEAFF	TGTGCCAGCAACTTCGAAGGACAGGGGAACACTGAAGCTTTCTTT
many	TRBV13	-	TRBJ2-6	CASSLETASSGANVLTF	TGTGCCAGCAGCTTGGAAACAGCCAGCTCTGGGGCCAACGTCCTGACTTTC